Below, 9 T cell receptor beta chains from the same sample are listed, as sequenced in a study of T-cell reconstitution after alpha-beta-depleted transplantation in children. Construction of the TCRbeta library involved unique molecular identifiers. From the PCR reads, TCRdb called clonotypes with MiXCR, one entry per CDR3 protein. The data show over 550,000 distinct CDR3 sequences, 10% to 13% seen once. Sequencing used PBMCs from the stem cell graft donor, obtained from the stem cell graft. The source of these receptors is a human donor who donated a stem cell graft to a child with acute myeloid leukemia.

Only a few counts were recorded for this clonotype. The chain couples TRBV29-1 to TRBJ2-2; TRBD1 matches at 11 bases. Germline V gene sequence: CDR1 SQVTM, CDR2 ANQGSEA. V lost 7 bases and J lost 4; bases outside the gene matches: 5. CDR3 size: 14 residues. The CDR3 loop is CSGGGTGGTGELFF. The CDR3 coding sequence is TGCAGCGGTGGCGGGACAGGGGGCACCGGGGAGCTGTTTTTT.

This clonotype turned up a few times. This chain uses TRBV7-9 with TRBJ2-7; D might be TRBD1 (6 bases). With 5 bases removed from V and 1 base from J, the gap between germline ends came to 12 bases. CDR1 SEHNR and CDR2 FQNEAQ come from the germline V gene (reference sequence). This CDR3 has 14 amino acids. The CDR3 loop is CASSPRDNSYEQYF. DNA of the CDR3: TGTGCCAGCAGCCCGAGGGACAATTCCTACGAGCAGTACTTC.

This clonotype was recorded a few times. V and J are TRBV20-1 and TRBJ2-1; 9 bases map to TRBD1. The CDR3 totals 18 residues. Germline CDR1 DFQATT, CDR2 SNEGSKA (reference sequence). V trimming: 0 bases; J trimming: 6 bases; junction bases outside the gene matches: 15. CDR3 region: CSAREGTGIRTTGNEQFF. The DNA of the CDR3 is TGCAGTGCTAGAGAGGGGACAGGGATCCGGACTACGGGCAATGAGCAGTTCTTC.

This clonotype turned up a few times. This chain uses TRBV27 with TRBJ2-1, with 13 bases fitting TRBD2. V dropped 2 bases and J dropped 11; count of bases not matched to a gene: 6. This CDR3 contains 15 residues. Germline lookup yields CDR1 MNHEY and CDR2 SMNVEV (reference sequence). The CDR3 spells CASSLGLAGAPKQFF. The CDR3 coding sequence is TGTGCCAGCAGTTTAGGACTAGCGGGAGCCCCCAAGCAGTTCTTC.

The chain has TRBV5-8 and TRBJ2-7, with D possibly matching TRBD1 (5 bases). This CDR3 spans 15 amino acids. CDR1 SGHTS and CDR2 YDEGEE come from the germline V gene. V was cut by 7 bases and J by 2 bases, with 19 bases left in between. The CDR3 here is CASAATELKPYEQYF. The CDR3 nucleotides read TGTGCCAGCGCGGCGACAGAATTAAAACCCTACGAGCAGTACTTC.

This clonotype was seen repeatedly, ten times or more. This rearrangement joins TRBV27 to TRBJ2-7; D remains ambiguous. Trimming shortened V by 2 bases and J by 6 bases, and 14 bases separated the two germline ends. The CDR3 is 14 amino acids. Looked up from germline, CDR1 is MNHEY and CDR2 is SMNVEV (reference sequence). CDR3 sequence reads: CASSLRARVGEQYF. CDR3 coding DNA: TGTGCCAGCAGTTTACGAGCTCGGGTGGGCGAGCAGTACTTC.

This clonotype appeared many times. The V call is TRBV7-2, the J call TRBJ2-4; D gene unclear. The CDR3 runs to 14 residues. Germline lookup yields CDR1 SGHTA and CDR2 FQGNSA. V dropped 2 bases and J dropped 1 base, with 6 bases sitting between them. CDR3 DNA: TGTGCCAGCAGCTTAAATTGGGCCAAAAACATTCAGTACTTC. It is translated as CASSLNWAKNIQYF.

The V call is TRBV7-2, the J call TRBJ2-7; 11 bases agree with TRBD2. Per the germline V gene, CDR1 is SGHTA and CDR2 is FQGNSA. V was pared by 0 bases and J by 2 bases, with 3 bases of the junction left unmatched. This CDR3 region has 16 residues. CDR3 coding DNA: TGTGCCAGCAGCTTAGCGGGACTAGCGGCCGCCTACGAGCAGTACTTC. Its protein is CASSLAGLAAAYEQYF.

The chain couples TRBV11-2 to TRBJ1-1; 9 bases map to TRBD1. J was trimmed by 1 base and V by 0 bases; bases with no gene match: 6. Germline V gene sequence: CDR1 SGHAT, CDR2 FQNNGV. CDR3 length: 17 residues. In nucleotides, the CDR3 is TGTGCCAGCAGCTTAGAGGGGGGGACAGGGTCGAACACTGAAGCTTTCTTT. Translated, it gives CASSLEGGTGSNTEAFF.